This entry lists 17 T cell receptor beta chains sequenced from one sample in a study of early T cells in non-severe SARS-CoV-2 infection. TCRdb called the 5' RACE reads again in MiXCR, with one record for every CDR3 protein. The sample holds roughly 51,000 distinct CDR3 sequences, around 6% seen once. The sample was whole blood, taken at baseline. The receptors originated from an adult who was a healthcare worker with PCR-confirmed SARS-CoV-2 infection or an uninfected control (not recorded which).

This clonotype was seen ten or more times. The chain combines TRBV19 with TRBJ2-7; 7 nucleotides align to TRBD2. The ends lost 3 bases at V and 0 bases at J; junction bases unmatched: 5. CDR1 is LNHDA and CDR2 is SQIVND in the germline V gene (reference sequence). The CDR3 extends over 15 amino acids. CDR3 region: CASSIGGGGSYEQYF. CDR3 bases: TGTGCCAGTAGTATTGGTGGCGGGGGCTCCTACGAGCAGTACTTC. The entire variable domain, with the rest obtained from reference TRBV19 and TRBJ2-7, is as follows: DGGITQSPKYLFRKEGQNVTLSCEQNLNHDAMYWYRQDPGQGLRLIYYSQIVNDFQKGDIAEGYSVSREKKESFPLTVTSAQKNPTAFYLCASSIGGGGSYEQYFGPGTRLTVT.

The V gene is TRBV6-4, the J gene TRBJ2-3, with 10 bases lining up with TRBD2. In germline, CDR1 is MRHNA, CDR2 SNTAGT. With V trimmed by 7 bases and J by 6 bases, 25 bases remained unmatched. The CDR3 runs to 20 residues. The CDR3 spells CASTPKGDGLASGGMDTQYF. The CDR3 DNA follows: TGTGCCAGCACCCCTAAAGGCGACGGTCTTGCTAGCGGGGGCATGGATACGCAGTATTTT.

V gene TRBV6-6 combines with J gene TRBJ2-1; TRBD2 agrees at 10 bases. The J segment lost 3 bases and the V segment lost 4 bases, leaving 6 bases of the junction unmatched. CDR3 size: 16 residues. Germline-derived CDR1 and CDR2 are MNHNY and SVGAGI (reference sequence). CDR3 residues: CASSSRTSGGYNEQFF. The CDR3 bases are TGTGCCAGCAGTTCACGGACTAGCGGCGGCTACAATGAGCAGTTCTTC.

The chain employs TRBV5-1 and TRBJ2-3; 7 bases line up with TRBD2. Looked up from germline, CDR1 is SGHRS and CDR2 is YFSETQ. J was trimmed by 2 bases and V by 0 bases; bases with no gene match: 6. The CDR3 has 16 residues. This chain's CDR3 is CASSLVWRGTTDTQYF. The CDR3 nucleotides read TGCGCCAGCAGCTTGGTTTGGCGGGGGACCACAGATACGCAGTATTTT. Drawing the rest from reference TRBV5-1 and TRBJ2-3, the complete variable domain is KAGVTQTPRYLIKTRGQQVTLSCSPISGHRSVSWYQQTPGQGLQFLFEYFSETQRNKGNFPGRFSGRQFSNSRSEMNVSTLELGDSALYLCASSLVWRGTTDTQYFGPGTRLTVL.

This clonotype was recorded a few times. The chain couples TRBV4-2 to TRBJ1-5, with TRBD1 matching 11 bases. With 9 bases clipped from V and 3 bases from J, the junction kept 13 bases outside the gene matches. The CDR3 has 17 amino acids. Per the germline V gene, CDR1 is LGHNA and CDR2 is YNFKEQ. CDR3 amino acids: CASAQTDRGQVNQPQHF. The DNA of the CDR3 is TGTGCCAGTGCCCAGACGGACAGGGGGCAGGTCAATCAGCCCCAGCATTTT.

This clonotype has a handful of counts. The chain couples TRBV7-6 to TRBJ2-5; 10 bases are a match to TRBD2. Looked up from germline, CDR1 is SGHVS and CDR2 is FNYEAQ. Trimming took 2 bases from V and 9 from J; bases not matched to a gene: 9. The CDR3 is 15 residues long. In DNA form, the CDR3 reads TGTGCCAGCAGCTTACCGGCAAGCGGGGGGGATGCCCAGTACTTC. Translation gives CASSLPASGGDAQYF.

This clonotype was detected ten times or more. This rearrangement joins TRBV12-3 or TRBV12-4 to TRBJ1-5, with a tentative D call TRBD1 (5 bases). Trimming took 6 bases from V and 5 from J, leaving 14 bases between them. The CDR3 spans 14 residues. CDR3 sequence: CASRSWGFYQPQHF. Here the CDR3 DNA reads TGTGCCAGCAGATCTTGGGGGTTTTATCAGCCCCAGCATTTT.

This clonotype has ten or more counts. The J gene is TRBJ2-3, the V gene TRBV4-3; no firm D call. V lost 0 bases to trimming and J lost 7 bases, with 17 bases between them. This CDR3 is 16 amino acids long. CDR1 is LGHNA and CDR2 is YSLEER in the germline V gene. The CDR3: CASSQDQTHPGNTQYF. The CDR3 DNA sequence: TGCGCCAGCAGCCAAGATCAAACCCATCCTGGAAATACGCAGTATTTT.

In its sample, this clonotype was seen many times. J is TRBJ1-1 and V is TRBV7-9; the D is unclear. The germline V gene encodes CDR1 SEHNR and CDR2 FQNEAQ (reference sequence). This CDR3 is built from 13 residues. Between the trimmed V and J ends, which lost 5 bases and 3 bases, there was a span of 10 bases. CDR3 nucleotide sequence: TGTGCCAGCAGCCTAGAGAGGGACACTGAAGCTTTCTTT. Protein sequence: CASSLERDTEAFF.

This clonotype was counted ten times or more. The chain links TRBV29-1 to TRBJ2-1, with 12 bases aligning to TRBD2. Trimming at V came to 0 bases and at J to 7 bases, leaving 4 bases not matched to a gene. CDR3 length equals 15 residues. From germline, CDR1 is SQVTM and CDR2 ANQGSEA. CDR3 region: CSVEDPSGGANEQFF. The CDR3, as DNA: TGCAGCGTTGAAGATCCTAGCGGGGGGGCAAATGAGCAGTTCTTC.

This clonotype has at least ten counts. The gene calls are TRBV27 and TRBJ2-2; 12 bases map to TRBD1. The CDR3 contains 18 residues. Germline V gives CDR1 MNHEY, CDR2 SMNVEV (reference sequence). The V segment lost 5 bases and the J segment 3 bases; nucleotides outside the gene matches: 10. The CDR3 loop is CASSGDRGLLEDTGELFF. CDR3 coding DNA: TGTGCCAGCAGTGGGGACAGGGGGCTTCTCGAAGACACCGGGGAGCTGTTTTTT.

The chain couples TRBV9 to TRBJ1-1, with D possibly TRBD1 on 6 matching bases. The CDR3 is 16 amino acids. V dropped 0 bases and J dropped 0 bases, with 12 bases sitting between them. Germline values: CDR1 SGDLS, CDR2 YYNGEE. The CDR3 sequence: CASSVDSTGLNTEAFF. The CDR3 bases are TGTGCCAGCAGCGTAGATAGTACAGGGCTGAACACTGAAGCTTTCTTT.

This clonotype was seen more than once but under ten times. In DNA form, the CDR3 reads TGTGCCAGCAGCCCAGTTTCGTCCTACAATGAGCAGTTCTTC. Translation gives CASSPVSSYNEQFF. The chain is built from TRBV4-2 and TRBJ2-1, with no clear D. CDR1 LGHNA and CDR2 YNFKEQ come from the germline V gene. CDR3 length equals 14 residues. V shed 4 bases and J shed 1 base, with 8 bases lying between them.

The genes are TRBV18 and TRBJ1-1, with D unresolved. The CDR3 contains 15 residues. The V end was cut by 3 bases, the J end by 0 bases, with 11 bases between. Per the germline V gene, CDR1 is KGHSH and CDR2 is LQKENI. The DNA of the CDR3 is TGTGCCAGCTCACCGCAGAGGAACATGAACACTGAAGCTTTCTTT. This encodes CASSPQRNMNTEAFF.

As to this clonotype: The junction departs from the called germline gene at one end, perhaps through a read error. The V call is TRBV7-7, the J call TRBJ2-7, with D perhaps given as TRBD1 or TRBD2 (5 bases each). CDR1 is SSHAT, CDR2 FNYEAQ, per germline (reference sequence). The CDR3 consists of 14 residues. The DNA for the CDR3 is TGTGCTAGCAGCTATCCGGGACGGAATTCGGGGCAGTACTTC. As protein: CASSYPGRNSGQYF.

This clonotype came up a few times. The chain recombines TRBV18 with TRBJ2-7; TRBD2 might be the D (6 bases). The CDR3 consists of 15 residues. The V gene lost 4 bases and the J gene lost 1 base, with 14 bases spanning the gap. Germline values: CDR1 KGHSH, CDR2 LQKENI. The CDR3 reads CASSLPKGRSYEQYF. The DNA of the CDR3 is TGTGCCAGCTCACTGCCGAAAGGGAGGTCCTACGAGCAGTACTTC.

The table lists this clonotype with a few counts. V and J are TRBV11-3 and TRBJ2-2; 8 nucleotides align to TRBD2. Germline V gene sequence: CDR1 SGHNT, CDR2 YENEEA. The V gene end was trimmed by 5 bases and the J gene end by 5 bases; junction bases not matched to a gene: 10. The CDR3 is 16 amino acids. CDR3 in amino acids: CASSLRGTRGTGELFF. CDR3 in DNA: TGTGCCAGCAGCCTCAGAGGGACTAGGGGAACCGGGGAGCTGTTTTTT.